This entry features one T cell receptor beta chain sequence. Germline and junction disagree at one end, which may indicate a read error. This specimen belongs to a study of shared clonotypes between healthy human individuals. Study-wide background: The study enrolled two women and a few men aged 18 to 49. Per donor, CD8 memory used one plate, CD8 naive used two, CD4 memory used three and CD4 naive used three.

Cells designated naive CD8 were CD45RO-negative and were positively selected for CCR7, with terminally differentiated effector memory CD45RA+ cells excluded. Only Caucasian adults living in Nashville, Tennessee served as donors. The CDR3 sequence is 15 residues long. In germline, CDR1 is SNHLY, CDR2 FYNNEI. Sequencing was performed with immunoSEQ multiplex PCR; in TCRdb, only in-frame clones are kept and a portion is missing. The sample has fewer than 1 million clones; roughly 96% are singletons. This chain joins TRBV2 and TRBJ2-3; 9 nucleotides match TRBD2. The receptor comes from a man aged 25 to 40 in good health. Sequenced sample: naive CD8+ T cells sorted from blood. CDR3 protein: CASRLLTSGTHTQYF. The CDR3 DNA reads TGTGCCAGCAGGTTATTGACTAGCGGCACACATACGCAGTATTTT.